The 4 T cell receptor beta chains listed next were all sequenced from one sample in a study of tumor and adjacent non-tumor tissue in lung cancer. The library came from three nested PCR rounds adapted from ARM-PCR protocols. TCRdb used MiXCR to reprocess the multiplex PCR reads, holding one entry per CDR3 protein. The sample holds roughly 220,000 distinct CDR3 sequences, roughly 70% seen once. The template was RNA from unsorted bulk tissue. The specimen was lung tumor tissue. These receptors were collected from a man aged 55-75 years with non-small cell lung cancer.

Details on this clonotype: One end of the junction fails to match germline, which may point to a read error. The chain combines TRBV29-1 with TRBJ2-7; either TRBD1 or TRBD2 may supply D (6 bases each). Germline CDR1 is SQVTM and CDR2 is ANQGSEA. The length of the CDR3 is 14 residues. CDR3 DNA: TGTAGCGTTGAAAGGGGGGAAAGTTCCTACGAGCAGTACTTC. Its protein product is CSVERGESSYEQYF.

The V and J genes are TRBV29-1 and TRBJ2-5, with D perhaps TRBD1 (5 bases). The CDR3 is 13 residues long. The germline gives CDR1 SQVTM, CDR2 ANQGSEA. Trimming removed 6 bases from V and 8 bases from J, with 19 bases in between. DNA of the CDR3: TGCAGCGTACAGGCCATCCTTCAAGCAACCCAGTACTTC. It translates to CSVQAILQATQYF.

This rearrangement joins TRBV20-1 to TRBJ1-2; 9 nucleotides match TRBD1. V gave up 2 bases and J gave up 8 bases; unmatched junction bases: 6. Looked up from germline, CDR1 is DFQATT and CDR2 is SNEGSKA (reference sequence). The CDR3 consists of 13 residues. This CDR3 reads CSARSRDRDGYTF. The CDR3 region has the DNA TGCAGTGCTAGAAGCCGGGACAGGGACGGCTACACCTTC.

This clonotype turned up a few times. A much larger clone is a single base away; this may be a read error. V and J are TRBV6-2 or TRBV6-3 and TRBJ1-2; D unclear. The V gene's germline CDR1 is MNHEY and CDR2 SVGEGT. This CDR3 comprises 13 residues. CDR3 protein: CASSYSQVYDYTF. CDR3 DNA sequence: TGTGCCAGCAGTTACTCGCAAGTTTATGACTACACCTTC.